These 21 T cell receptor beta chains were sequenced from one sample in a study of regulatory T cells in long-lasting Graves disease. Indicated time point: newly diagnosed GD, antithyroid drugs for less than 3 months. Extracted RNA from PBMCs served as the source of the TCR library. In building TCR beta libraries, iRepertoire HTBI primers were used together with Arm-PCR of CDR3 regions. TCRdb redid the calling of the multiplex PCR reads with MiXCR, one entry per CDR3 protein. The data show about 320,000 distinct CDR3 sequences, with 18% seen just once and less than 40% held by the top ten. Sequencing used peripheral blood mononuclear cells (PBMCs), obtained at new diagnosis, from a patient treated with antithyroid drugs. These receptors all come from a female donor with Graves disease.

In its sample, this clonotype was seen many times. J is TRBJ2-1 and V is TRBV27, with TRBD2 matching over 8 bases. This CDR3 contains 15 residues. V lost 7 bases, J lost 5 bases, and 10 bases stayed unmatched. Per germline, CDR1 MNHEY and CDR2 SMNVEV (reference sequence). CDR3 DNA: TGTGCCAGCACCCCGCGGTGGCGGGAGGACAATGAGCAGTTCTTC. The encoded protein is CASTPRWREDNEQFF.

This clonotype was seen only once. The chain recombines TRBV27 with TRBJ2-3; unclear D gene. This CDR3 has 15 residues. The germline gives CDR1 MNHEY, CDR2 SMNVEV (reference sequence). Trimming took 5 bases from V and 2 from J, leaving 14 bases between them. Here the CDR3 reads CASSPLPTNTDTQYF. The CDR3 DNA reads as TGTGCCAGCAGTCCCCTTCCAACAAACACAGATACGCAGTATTTT.

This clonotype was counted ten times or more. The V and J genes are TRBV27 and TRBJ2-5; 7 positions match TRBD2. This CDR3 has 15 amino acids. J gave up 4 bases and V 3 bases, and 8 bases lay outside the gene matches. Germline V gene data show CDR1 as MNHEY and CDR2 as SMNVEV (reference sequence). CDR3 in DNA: TGTGCCAGCAGTTTGACGGGAGGAGGAGGAGAGACCCAGTACTTC. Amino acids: CASSLTGGGGETQYF.

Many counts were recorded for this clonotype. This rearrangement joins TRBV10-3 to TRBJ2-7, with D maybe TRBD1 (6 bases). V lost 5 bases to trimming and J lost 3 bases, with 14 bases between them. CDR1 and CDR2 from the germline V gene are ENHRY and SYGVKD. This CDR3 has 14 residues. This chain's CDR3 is CAISPTSQGYEQYF. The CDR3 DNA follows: TGTGCCATCAGTCCAACTTCACAGGGCTACGAGCAGTACTTC.

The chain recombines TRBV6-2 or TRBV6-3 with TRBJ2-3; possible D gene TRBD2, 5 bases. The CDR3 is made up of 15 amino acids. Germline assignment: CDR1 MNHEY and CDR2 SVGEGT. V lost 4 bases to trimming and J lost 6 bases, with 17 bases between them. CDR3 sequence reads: CASSLQWEMVDTQYF. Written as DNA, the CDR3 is TGTGCCAGCAGTTTGCAGTGGGAGATGGTGGATACGCAGTATTTT.

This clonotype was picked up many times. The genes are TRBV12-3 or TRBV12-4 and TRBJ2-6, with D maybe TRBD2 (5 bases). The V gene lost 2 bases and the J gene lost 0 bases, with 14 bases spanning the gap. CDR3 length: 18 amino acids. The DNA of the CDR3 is TGTGCCAGCAGTTTAAAGGGAGTATTATTCTCTGGGGCCAACGTCCTGACTTTC. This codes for CASSLKGVLFSGANVLTF.

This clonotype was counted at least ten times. CDR3 coding DNA: TGTGCCAGCAGTTTATCGAGGGGCACATCCTACGAGCAGTACTTC. Amino acids: CASSLSRGTSYEQYF. The chain has TRBV27 and TRBJ2-7, with D perhaps TRBD1 or TRBD2 (5 bases each). The CDR3 totals 15 residues. Deletions cut 0 bases from V and 1 base from J, with 10 bases between. Germline V gives CDR1 MNHEY, CDR2 SMNVEV (reference sequence).

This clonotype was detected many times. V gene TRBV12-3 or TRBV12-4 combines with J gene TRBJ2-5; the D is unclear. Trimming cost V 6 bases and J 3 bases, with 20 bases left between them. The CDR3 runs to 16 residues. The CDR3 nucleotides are TGTGCCAGCAGCCCCGCCCCCCCGGCCTACGAAGAGACCCAGTACTTC. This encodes CASSPAPPAYEETQYF.

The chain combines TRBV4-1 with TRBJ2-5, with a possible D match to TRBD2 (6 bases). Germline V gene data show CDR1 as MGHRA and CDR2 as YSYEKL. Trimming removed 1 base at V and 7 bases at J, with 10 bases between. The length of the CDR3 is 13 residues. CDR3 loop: CASSQVGAGTQYF. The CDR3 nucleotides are TGCGCCAGCAGCCAAGTAGGAGCGGGGACCCAGTACTTC.

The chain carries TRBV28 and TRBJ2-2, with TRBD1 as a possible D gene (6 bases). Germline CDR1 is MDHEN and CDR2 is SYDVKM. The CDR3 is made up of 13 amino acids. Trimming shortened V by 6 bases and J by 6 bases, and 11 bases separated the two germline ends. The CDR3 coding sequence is TGTGCCAGCAGGCAGGGACAACCCGGGGAGCTGTTTTTT. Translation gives CASRQGQPGELFF.

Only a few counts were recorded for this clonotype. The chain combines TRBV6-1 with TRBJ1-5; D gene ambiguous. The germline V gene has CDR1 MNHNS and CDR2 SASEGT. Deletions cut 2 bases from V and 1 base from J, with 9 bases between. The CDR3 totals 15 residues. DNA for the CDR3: TGTGCCAGCAGTGAAAGGGCTACGAGCAATCAGCCCCAGCATTTT. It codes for CASSERATSNQPQHF.

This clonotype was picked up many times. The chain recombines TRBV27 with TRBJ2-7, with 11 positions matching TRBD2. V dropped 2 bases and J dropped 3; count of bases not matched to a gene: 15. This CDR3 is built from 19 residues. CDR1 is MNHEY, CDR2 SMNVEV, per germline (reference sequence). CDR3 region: CASSLLGTSGSLPRYEQYF. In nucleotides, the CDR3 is TGTGCCAGCAGTTTACTCGGGACTAGCGGATCACTGCCTCGCTACGAGCAGTACTTC.

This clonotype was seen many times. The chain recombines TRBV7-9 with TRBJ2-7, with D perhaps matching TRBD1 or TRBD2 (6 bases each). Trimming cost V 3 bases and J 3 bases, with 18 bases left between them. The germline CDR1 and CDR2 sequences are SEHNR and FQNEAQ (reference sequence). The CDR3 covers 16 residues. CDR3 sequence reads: CASSLGGYRGSYEQYF. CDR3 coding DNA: TGTGCCAGCAGCTTGGGGGGCTACCGAGGGAGCTACGAGCAGTACTTC.

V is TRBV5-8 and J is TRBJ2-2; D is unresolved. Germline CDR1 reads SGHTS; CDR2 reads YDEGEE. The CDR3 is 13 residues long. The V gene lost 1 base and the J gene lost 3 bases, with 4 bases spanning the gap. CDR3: CASSLRYTGELFF. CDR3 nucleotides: TGTGCCAGCAGCTTGCGTTACACCGGGGAGCTGTTTTTT.

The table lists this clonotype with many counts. The CDR3 loop is CASSPGQGASHYGYTF. The CDR3 DNA reads as TGTGCCAGCAGCCCCGGACAGGGGGCGTCTCACTATGGCTACACCTTC. This sequence joins TRBV3-1 and TRBJ1-2; 11 nucleotides align to TRBD1. CDR3 length equals 16 residues. J lost 3 bases, V lost 4 bases, and 7 bases had no gene match. Germline CDR1 reads LGHDT; CDR2 reads YNNKEL (reference sequence).

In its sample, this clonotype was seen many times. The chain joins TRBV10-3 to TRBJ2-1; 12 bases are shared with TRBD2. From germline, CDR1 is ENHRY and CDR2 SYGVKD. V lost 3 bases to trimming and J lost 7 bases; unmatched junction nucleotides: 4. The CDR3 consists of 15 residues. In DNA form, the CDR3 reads TGTGCCATCAGTGAACCCCTAGCGGGAGGGAATGAGCAGTTCTTC. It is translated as CAISEPLAGGNEQFF.

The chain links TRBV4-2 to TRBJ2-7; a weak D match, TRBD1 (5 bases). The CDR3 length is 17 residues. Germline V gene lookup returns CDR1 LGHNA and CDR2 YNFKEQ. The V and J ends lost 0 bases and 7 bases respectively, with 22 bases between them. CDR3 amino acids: CASSQDASTGPFWEQYF. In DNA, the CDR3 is TGTGCCAGCAGCCAAGATGCTTCTACAGGCCCTTTCTGGGAGCAGTACTTC.

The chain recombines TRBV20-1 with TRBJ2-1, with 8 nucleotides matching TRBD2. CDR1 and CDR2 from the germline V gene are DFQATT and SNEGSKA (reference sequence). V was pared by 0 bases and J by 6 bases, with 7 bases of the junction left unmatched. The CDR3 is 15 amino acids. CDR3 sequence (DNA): TGCAGTGCTAGAGATCAAAGGCTAGCGGGCAATGAGCAGTTCTTC. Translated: CSARDQRLAGNEQFF.

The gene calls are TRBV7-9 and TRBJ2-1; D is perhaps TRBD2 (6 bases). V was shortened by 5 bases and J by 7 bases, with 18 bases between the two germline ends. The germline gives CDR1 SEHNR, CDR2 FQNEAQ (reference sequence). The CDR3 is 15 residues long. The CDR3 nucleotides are TGTGCCAGCAGCCCGCCGGGGGACTCCAGGAATGAGCAGTTCTTC. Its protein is CASSPPGDSRNEQFF.

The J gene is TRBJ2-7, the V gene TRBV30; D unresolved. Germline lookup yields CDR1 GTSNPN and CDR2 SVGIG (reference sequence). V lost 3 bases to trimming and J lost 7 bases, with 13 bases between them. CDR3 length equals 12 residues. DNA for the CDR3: TGTGCCTGGAGCCCCATAGCCCGGGAGCAGTACTTC. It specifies CAWSPIAREQYF.

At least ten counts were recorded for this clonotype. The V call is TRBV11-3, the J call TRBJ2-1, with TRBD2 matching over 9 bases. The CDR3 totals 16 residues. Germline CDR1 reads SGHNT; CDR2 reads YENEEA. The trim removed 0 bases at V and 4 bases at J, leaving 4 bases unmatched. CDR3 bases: TGTGCCAGCAGCTTAGATCGTCTAGCGGGGTACAATGAGCAGTTCTTC. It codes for CASSLDRLAGYNEQFF. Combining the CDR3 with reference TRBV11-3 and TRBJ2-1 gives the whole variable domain EAGVVQSPRYKIIEKKQPVAFWCNPISGHNTLYWYLQNLGQGPELLIRYENEEAVDDSQLPKDRFSAERLKGVDSTLKIQPAELGDSAVYLCASSLDRLAGYNEQFFGPGTRLTVL.